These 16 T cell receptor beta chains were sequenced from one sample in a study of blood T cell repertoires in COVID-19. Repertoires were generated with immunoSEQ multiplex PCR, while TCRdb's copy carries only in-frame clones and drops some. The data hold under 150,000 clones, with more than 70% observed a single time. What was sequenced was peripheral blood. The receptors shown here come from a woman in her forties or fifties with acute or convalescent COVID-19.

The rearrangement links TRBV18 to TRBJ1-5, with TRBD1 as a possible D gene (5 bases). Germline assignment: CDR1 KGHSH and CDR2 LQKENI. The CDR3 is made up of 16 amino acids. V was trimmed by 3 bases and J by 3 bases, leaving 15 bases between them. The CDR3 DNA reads TGTGCCAGCTCACCTCTGTCCGGGGGGAACAATCAGCCCCAGCATTTT. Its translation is CASSPLSGGNNQPQHF. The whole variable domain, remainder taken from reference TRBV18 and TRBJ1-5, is NAGVMQNPRHLVRRRGQEARLRCSPMKGHSHVYWYRQLPEEGLKFMVYLQKENIIDESGMPKERFSAEFPKEGPSILRIQQVVRGDSAAYFCASSPLSGGNNQPQHFGDGTRLSIL.

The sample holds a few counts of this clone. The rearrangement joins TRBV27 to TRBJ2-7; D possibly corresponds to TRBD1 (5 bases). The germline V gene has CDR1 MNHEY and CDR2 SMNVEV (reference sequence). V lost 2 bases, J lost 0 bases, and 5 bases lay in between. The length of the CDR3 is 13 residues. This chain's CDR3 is CASSLDSSYEQYF. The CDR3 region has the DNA TGTGCCAGCAGTTTAGACAGCTCCTACGAGCAGTACTTC.

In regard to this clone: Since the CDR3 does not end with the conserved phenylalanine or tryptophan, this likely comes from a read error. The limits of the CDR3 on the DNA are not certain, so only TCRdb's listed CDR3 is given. The CDR3 region is CSVDGQPS. The chain uses TRBV29-1 and TRBJ1-2; TRBD1, the table's D call, was not compared with the DNA. Germline V gene data show CDR1 as SQVTM and CDR2 as ANQGSEA. The CDR3 extends over 8 residues, inclusive of both ends.

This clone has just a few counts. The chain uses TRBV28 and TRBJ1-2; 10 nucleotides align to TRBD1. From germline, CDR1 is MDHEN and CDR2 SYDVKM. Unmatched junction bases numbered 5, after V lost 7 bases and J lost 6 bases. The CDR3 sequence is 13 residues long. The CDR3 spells CASTGTGEDGYTF. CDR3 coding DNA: TGTGCCAGCACCGGGACAGGGGAGGATGGCTACACCTTC.

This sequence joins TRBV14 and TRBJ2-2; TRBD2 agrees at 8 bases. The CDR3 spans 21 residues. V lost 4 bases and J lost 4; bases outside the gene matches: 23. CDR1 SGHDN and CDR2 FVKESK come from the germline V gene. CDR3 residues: CASSPLGRGSGGPRGTGELFF. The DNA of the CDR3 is TGTGCCAGCAGCCCACTGGGCCGGGGGAGCGGGGGCCCGCGGGGCACCGGGGAGCTGTTTTTT. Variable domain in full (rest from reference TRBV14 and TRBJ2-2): EAGVTQFPSHSVIEKGQTVTLRCDPISGHDNLYWYRRVMGKEIKFLLHFVKESKQDESGMPNNRFLAERTGGTYSTLKVQPAELEDSGVYFCASSPLGRGSGGPRGTGELFFGEGSRLTVL.

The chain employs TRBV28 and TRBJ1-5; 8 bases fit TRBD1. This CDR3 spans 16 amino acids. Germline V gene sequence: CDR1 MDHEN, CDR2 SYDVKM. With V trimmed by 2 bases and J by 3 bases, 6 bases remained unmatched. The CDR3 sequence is CASSLGTGGFNQPQHF. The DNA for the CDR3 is TGTGCCAGCAGTTTAGGGACAGGCGGATTCAATCAGCCCCAGCATTTT.

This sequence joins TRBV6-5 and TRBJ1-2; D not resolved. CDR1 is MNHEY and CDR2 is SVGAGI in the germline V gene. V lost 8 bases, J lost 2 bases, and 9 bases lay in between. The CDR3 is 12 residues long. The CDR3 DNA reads TGTGCCAGCGGAAACAGCAACTATGGCTACACCTTC. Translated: CASGNSNYGYTF.

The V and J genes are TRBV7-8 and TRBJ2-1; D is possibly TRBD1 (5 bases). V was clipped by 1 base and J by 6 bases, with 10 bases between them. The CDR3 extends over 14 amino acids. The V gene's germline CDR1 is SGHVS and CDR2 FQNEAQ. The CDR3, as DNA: TGTGCCAGCAGCTTAGTCGGGCAGGGCAATGAGCAGTTCTTC. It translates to CASSLVGQGNEQFF. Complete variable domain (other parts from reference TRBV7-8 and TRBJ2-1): GAGVSQSPRYKVAKRGQDVALRCDPISGHVSLFWYQQALGQGPEFLTYFQNEAQLDKSGLPSDRFFAERPEGSVSTLKIQRTQQEDSAVYLCASSLVGQGNEQFFGPGTRLTVL.

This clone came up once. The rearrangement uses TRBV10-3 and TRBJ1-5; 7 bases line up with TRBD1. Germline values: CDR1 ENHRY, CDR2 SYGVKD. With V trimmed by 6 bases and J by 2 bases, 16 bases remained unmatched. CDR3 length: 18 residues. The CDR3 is CAIRYDRESAICNQPQHF. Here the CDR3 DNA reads TGTGCCATCAGGTATGACAGGGAAAGCGCAATATGCAATCAGCCCCAGCATTTT.

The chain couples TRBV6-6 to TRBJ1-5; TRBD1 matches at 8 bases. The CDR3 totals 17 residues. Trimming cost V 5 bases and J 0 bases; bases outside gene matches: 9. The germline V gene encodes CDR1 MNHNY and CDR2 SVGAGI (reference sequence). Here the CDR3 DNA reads TGTGCCAGCAGTCCACGGACAGGGACTTATAGCAATCAGCCCCAGCATTTT. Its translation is CASSPRTGTYSNQPQHF.

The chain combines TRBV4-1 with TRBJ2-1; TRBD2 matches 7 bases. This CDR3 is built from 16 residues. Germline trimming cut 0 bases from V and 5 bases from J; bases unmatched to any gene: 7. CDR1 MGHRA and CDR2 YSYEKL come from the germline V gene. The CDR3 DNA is TGCGCCAGCAGCCAAGAGAGCGGGAAACTGAACAATGAGCAGTTCTTC. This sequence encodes CASSQESGKLNNEQFF.

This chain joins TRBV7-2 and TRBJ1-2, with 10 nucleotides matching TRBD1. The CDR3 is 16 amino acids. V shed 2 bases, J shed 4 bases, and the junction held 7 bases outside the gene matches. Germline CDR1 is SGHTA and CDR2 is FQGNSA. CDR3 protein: CASSLSGTGVSYGYTF. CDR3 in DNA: TGTGCCAGCAGCTTATCCGGGACAGGGGTTTCCTATGGCTACACCTTC.

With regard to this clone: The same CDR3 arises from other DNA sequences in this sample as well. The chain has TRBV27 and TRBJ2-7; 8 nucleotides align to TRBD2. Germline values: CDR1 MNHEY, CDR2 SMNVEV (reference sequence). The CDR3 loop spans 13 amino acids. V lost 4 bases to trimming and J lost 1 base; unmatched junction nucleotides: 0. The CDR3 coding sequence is TGTGCCAGCAGTTCGGGGGGGTCCTACGAGCAGTACTTC. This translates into CASSSGGSYEQYF.

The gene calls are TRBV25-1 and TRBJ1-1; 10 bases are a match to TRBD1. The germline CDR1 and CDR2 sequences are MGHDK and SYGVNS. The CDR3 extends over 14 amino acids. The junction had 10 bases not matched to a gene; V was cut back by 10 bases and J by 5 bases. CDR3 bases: TGTGCCACTCCCCGGGACAGGGGACGGACTGAAGCTTTCTTT. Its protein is CATPRDRGRTEAFF.

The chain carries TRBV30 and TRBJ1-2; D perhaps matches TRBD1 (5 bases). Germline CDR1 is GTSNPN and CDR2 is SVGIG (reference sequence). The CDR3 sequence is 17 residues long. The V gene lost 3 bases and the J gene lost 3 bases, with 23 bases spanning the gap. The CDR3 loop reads CAWRMQAGTEKDYGYTF. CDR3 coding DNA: TGTGCCTGGAGGATGCAGGCGGGGACGGAAAAAGACTATGGCTACACCTTC.

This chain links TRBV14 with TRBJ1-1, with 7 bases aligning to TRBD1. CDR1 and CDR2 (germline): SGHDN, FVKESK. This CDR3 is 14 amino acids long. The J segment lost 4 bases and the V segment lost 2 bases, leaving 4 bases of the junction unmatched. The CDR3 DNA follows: TGTGCCAGCAGCCAACAGACAGGGAGCACTGAAGCTTTCTTT. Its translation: CASSQQTGSTEAFF.